The 19 T cell receptor beta chains listed next were all sequenced from one sample in a study of tumor and adjacent non-tumor tissue in lung cancer. No cell sorting was done before RNA was extracted from the tissue. This non-tumor lung sample came from over 3 cm beyond the tumor edge. A modified ARM-PCR protocol with three rounds of nested PCR amplified TCRbeta. TCRdb processed the multiplex PCR reads anew with MiXCR; each CDR3 protein has one entry. This table has tens of thousands of distinct CDR3 sequences, roughly two thirds appearing once. The material sequenced was distant non-tumor lung tissue. The source is a woman between 40 and 55 years old with non-small cell lung cancer.

As concerns this clonotype: One junction end disagrees with the germline gene, perhaps due to a read error. The gene calls are TRBV20-1 and TRBJ2-2; a possible D gene is TRBD2 (6 bases). CDR1 and CDR2 from the germline V gene are DFQATT and SNEGSKA (reference sequence). The CDR3 spans 14 residues. DNA of the CDR3: TGCAGTGCTAGAGATCTGGGTGGCGGCGGGGAACTGTTTTTT. Its protein is CSARDLGGGGELFF.

This clonotype occurred a few times. A read error may account for a junction end that differs from germline. The DNA of the CDR3 is TGCAATGCTAGAGGTCTGGCTAGCGGGAAAGATGATGAGCAGTTCTTC. Translated, it gives CNARGLASGKDDEQFF. J is TRBJ2-1 and V is TRBV20-1, with TRBD2 matching 9 bases. This CDR3 is built from 16 residues. Germline V lookup: CDR1 DFQATT, CDR2 SNEGSKA (reference sequence).

This clonotype has ten or more counts. The V call is TRBV7-9, the J call TRBJ1-1; D ambiguous. The CDR3 has 15 residues. V lost 4 bases and J 3 bases, leaving 15 bases between the germline ends. CDR1 and CDR2 (germline): SEHNR, FQNEAQ (reference sequence). CDR3 protein: CASSSIVSRDTEAFF. CDR3 DNA: TGTGCCAGCAGCTCTATCGTTTCGAGGGACACTGAAGCTTTCTTT. The whole variable domain, filled in from reference TRBV7-9 and TRBJ1-1, reads DTGVSQNPRHKITKRGQNVTFRCDPISEHNRLYWYRQTLGQGPEFLTYFQNEAQLEKSRLLSDRFSAERPKGSFSTLEIQRTEQGDSAMYLCASSSIVSRDTEAFFGQGTRLTVV.

This clonotype was counted at least ten times. V and J are TRBV6-5 and TRBJ1-2; TRBD1 agrees at 8 bases. The J segment lost 4 bases and the V segment lost 8 bases, leaving 9 bases of the junction unmatched. Germline V CDR1 and CDR2: MNHEY, SVGAGI. CDR3 length: 14 residues. The CDR3 DNA sequence: TGTGCCAGCGCCAGTACAGGGGGGAGCTATGGCTACACCTTC. Amino acids: CASASTGGSYGYTF.

Judged by abundance, this clonotype is medium-sized. The rearrangement links TRBV28 to TRBJ2-7; D remains unclear. Per germline, CDR1 MDHEN and CDR2 SYDVKM. The CDR3 runs 11 residues. The ends were cut back, 3 bases at V and 4 bases at J, with 4 bases in the middle. Here the CDR3 reads CASSFQYEQYF. CDR3 nucleotides: TGTGCCAGCAGTTTCCAGTACGAGCAGTACTTC.

This clonotype appeared once. Sequence at one end of the junction differs from germline and may be a read error. In DNA form, the CDR3 reads TGCAGCGCTGAAGCTTTGGGACCCCTAAACAGTGGGCAGTTCTTC. Translated: CSAEALGPLNSGQFF. The gene calls are TRBV29-1 and TRBJ2-1; D tentatively fits TRBD1 or TRBD2 (5 bases each). This CDR3 has 15 amino acids. Per germline, CDR1 SQVTM and CDR2 ANQGSEA.

This chain uses TRBV11-2 with TRBJ2-3; unclear D gene. This CDR3 has 14 amino acids. V dropped 10 bases and J dropped 4 bases, with 18 bases sitting between them. The V gene's germline CDR1 is SGHAT and CDR2 FQNNGV. The CDR3 protein is CANSSLSAADTQYF. In DNA, the CDR3 is TGTGCCAACAGTTCTCTAAGCGCGGCAGATACGCAGTATTTT.

This clonotype has at least ten counts. The rearrangement uses TRBV20-1 and TRBJ2-3; 7 bases match TRBD1. This CDR3 has 11 residues. J lost 3 bases, V lost 8 bases, and 2 bases had no gene match. CDR1 DFQATT and CDR2 SNEGSKA come from the germline V gene (reference sequence). CDR3 region: CSPTGTDTQYF. The CDR3 coding sequence is TGCAGTCCGACAGGGACAGATACGCAGTATTTT.

Comment on this clonotype: Because the CDR3 is missing its conserved closing phenylalanine or tryptophan, this is likely a read error. Because the CDR3's place on the DNA is in doubt, the DNA is left out and the CDR3 is given as listed by TCRdb. V is TRBV11-2 and J is TRBJ1-2; the table's D call, TRBD1, was not checked against the DNA. The CDR3 adds up to 14 amino acids, both ends counted. Per germline, CDR1 SGHAT and CDR2 FQNNGV. The CDR3 sequence is CARSLPQGAYGCTL.

On this clonotype: One junction end does not reproduce the germline sequence, and a read error may be involved. V usage is TRBV6-5 and J usage is TRBJ2-2, with 9 bases matching TRBD1. CDR3 length equals 15 residues. Germline values: CDR1 MNHEY, CDR2 SVGAGI. The CDR3 bases are TGTGCCAGCAGTCTAACGACAGGGGGGTCGGGGGAGCTGTCGTTT. Encoded protein: CASSLTTGGSGELSF.

The chain uses TRBV29-1 and TRBJ2-1; TRBD2 matches 8 bases. V gave up 6 bases and J gave up 6 bases; unmatched junction bases: 13. The CDR3 is 15 residues long. Germline V gene data show CDR1 as SQVTM and CDR2 as ANQGSEA. CDR3: CSVDDFSGKLNEQFF. The CDR3 nucleotides read TGCAGCGTAGACGACTTTAGCGGGAAACTCAATGAGCAGTTCTTC.

The sample holds many counts of this clonotype. The genes are TRBV24-1 and TRBJ2-5; D is ambiguous. Between the trimmed V and J ends, which lost 6 bases and 5 bases, there was a span of 12 bases. From germline, CDR1 is KGHDR and CDR2 SFDVKD. This CDR3 region has 13 residues. CDR3 sequence (DNA): TGTGCCACCAGTAAGTTGATGGACGAGACCCAGTACTTC. Translated: CATSKLMDETQYF.

By share of the sample, this clonotype is medium-sized. The V call is TRBV11-2, the J call TRBJ2-1; TRBD2 matches 7 bases. Germline CDR1 SGHAT, CDR2 FQNNGV. Trimming removed 5 bases from V and 4 bases from J; junction bases left unmatched: 2. There are 13 residues in the CDR3. CDR3 nucleotides: TGTGCCAGCAGCCGGGGGGATTACAATGAGCAGTTCTTC. Its translation: CASSRGDYNEQFF.

Turning to this clonotype: A read error may produce the germline difference seen at one junction end. The CDR3 nucleotides are TGTGCCAGCAGCAGAGGGCAGGTAGATGATCAGCCCCAAAATTTT. Its translation: CASSRGQVDDQPQNF. V gene TRBV6-1 combines with J gene TRBJ1-5; D is undetermined. This CDR3 region has 15 residues. Germline CDR1 MNHNS, CDR2 SASEGT.

As for this clonotype: Mismatch with germline at one junction end may stem from a read error. The chain joins TRBV4-2 to TRBJ2-5; D call uncertain. The CDR3 runs to 15 residues. CDR1 is LGHNA and CDR2 is YNFKEQ in the germline V gene. CDR3 loop: CAISQDEARFQIQYF. As DNA, the CDR3 is TGTGCCATCAGCCAAGACGAGGCCAGGTTTCAGATCCAGTACTTC.

This clonotype was observed a handful of times. A much larger clone sits a single nucleotide away, making a read error possible. The CDR3, as DNA: TGTGTCAGCAGCTTGCGCAGGGCCCAGAATGAAAAACTGTTTTTT. Amino acids: CVSSLRRAQNEKLFF. The chain has TRBV5-4 and TRBJ1-4; D is perhaps TRBD1 (5 bases). Germline V lookup: CDR1 SGHNT, CDR2 YYREEE (reference sequence). The CDR3 covers 15 residues.

The chain uses TRBV10-2 and TRBJ2-7; 9 positions agree with TRBD1. The CDR3 is made up of 16 amino acids. The germline gives CDR1 WSHSY, CDR2 SAAADI. V lost 8 bases and J lost 5; bases outside the gene matches: 16. The CDR3 region is CASGTVQGQGFNEQYF. In DNA, the CDR3 is TGCGCCAGCGGTACAGTCCAAGGACAGGGGTTCAACGAGCAGTACTTC.

With regard to this clonotype: A junction boundary mismatches the germline segment, possibly from a read error. This chain joins TRBV20-1 and TRBJ2-3; D is possibly TRBD1 or TRBD2 (6 bases each). CDR1 is DFQATT and CDR2 is SNEGSKA in the germline V gene (reference sequence). This CDR3 is built from 14 residues. The CDR3 loop is CSATEWGATDMQYF. The CDR3 bases are TGCAGTGCTACGGAGTGGGGGGCCACAGATATGCAGTATTTT.

The chain is built from TRBV12-3 or TRBV12-4 and TRBJ2-1, with TRBD2 matching 14 bases. J was trimmed by 9 bases and V by 11 bases; bases with no gene match: 9. The CDR3 runs to 14 residues. The CDR3 loop is CADKTSGRAREQFF. The DNA of the CDR3 is TGTGCCGACAAGACTAGCGGGAGGGCCCGTGAGCAGTTCTTC.